This T cell receptor (beta chain) was observed in a study of T cell responses to AZD1222 COVID-19 vaccine. The CDR3 is made up of 15 amino acids. The trim removed 3 bases at V and 5 bases at J, leaving 5 bases unmatched. Germline assignment: CDR1 LGHDT and CDR2 YNNKEL (reference sequence). With respect to this clone: What it binds is not known.

The protocol was immunoSEQ multiplex PCR, while the TCRdb copy is restricted to in-frame clones and leaves out a portion. The table has roughly 100,000 clones, over 90% seen once. General study findings and limits: Spike regions recognized by vaccine-associated CD4 TCRs spanned the protein, led by 160-218 and 743-854.

V is TRBV3-1 (or the pseudogene TRBV3-2) and J is TRBJ2-3; 10 bases are a match to TRBD2. The specimen comprised peripheral blood, sampled on day 0 of AZD1222 vaccination. The TCR sequence derives from an adult in good health. Here the CDR3 reads CASSHTRLAGDTQYF. The CDR3 DNA is TGTGCCAGCAGCCACACAAGACTAGCGGGAGATACGCAGTATTTT.